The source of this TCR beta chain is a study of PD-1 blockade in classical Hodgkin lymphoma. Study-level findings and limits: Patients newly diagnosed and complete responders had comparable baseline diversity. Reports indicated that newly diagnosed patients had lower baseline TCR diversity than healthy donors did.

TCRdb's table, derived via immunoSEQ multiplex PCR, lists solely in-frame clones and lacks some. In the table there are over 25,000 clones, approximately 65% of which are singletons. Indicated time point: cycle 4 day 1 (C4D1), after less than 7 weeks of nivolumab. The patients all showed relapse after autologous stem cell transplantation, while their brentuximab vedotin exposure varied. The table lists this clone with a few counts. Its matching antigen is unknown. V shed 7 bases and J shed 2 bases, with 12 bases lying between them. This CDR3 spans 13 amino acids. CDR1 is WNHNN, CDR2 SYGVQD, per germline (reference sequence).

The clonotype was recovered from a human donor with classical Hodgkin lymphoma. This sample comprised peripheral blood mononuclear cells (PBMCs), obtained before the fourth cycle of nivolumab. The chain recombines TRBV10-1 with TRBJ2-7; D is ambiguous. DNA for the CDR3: TGCGCCAGCATACCAGATCAGACCTACGAGCAGTACTTC. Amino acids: CASIPDQTYEQYF.